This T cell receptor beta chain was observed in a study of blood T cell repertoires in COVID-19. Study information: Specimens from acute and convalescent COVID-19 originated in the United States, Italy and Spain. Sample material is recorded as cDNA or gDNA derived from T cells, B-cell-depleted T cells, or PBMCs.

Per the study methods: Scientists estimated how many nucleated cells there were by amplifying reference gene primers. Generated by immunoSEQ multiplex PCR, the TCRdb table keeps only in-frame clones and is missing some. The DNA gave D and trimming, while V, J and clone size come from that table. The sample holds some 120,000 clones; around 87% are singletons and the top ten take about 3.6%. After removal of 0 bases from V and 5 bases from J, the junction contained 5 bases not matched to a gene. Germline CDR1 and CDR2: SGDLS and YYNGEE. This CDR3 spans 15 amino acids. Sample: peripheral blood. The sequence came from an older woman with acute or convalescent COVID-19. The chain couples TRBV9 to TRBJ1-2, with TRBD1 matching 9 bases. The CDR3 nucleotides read TGTGCCAGCAGCGTAGAGGGGACAGGGAAGTATGGCTACACCTTC. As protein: CASSVEGTGKYGYTF.